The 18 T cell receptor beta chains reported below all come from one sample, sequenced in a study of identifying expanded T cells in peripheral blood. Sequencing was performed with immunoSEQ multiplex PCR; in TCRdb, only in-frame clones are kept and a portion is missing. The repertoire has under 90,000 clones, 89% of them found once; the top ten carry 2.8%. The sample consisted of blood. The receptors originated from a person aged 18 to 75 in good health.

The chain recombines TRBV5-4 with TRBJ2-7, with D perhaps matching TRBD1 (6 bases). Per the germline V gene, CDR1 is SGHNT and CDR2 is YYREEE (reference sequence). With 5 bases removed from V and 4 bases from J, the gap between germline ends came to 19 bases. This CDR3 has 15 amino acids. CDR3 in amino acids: CASRPEGDLSYEQYF. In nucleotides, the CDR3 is TGTGCCAGCAGGCCCGAGGGGGATTTGTCATACGAGCAGTACTTC.

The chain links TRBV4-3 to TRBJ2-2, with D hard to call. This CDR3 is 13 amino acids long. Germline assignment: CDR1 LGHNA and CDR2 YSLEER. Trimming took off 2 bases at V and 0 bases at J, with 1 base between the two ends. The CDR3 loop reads CASSQPNTGELFF. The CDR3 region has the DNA TGCGCCAGCAGCCAACCGAACACCGGGGAGCTGTTTTTT.

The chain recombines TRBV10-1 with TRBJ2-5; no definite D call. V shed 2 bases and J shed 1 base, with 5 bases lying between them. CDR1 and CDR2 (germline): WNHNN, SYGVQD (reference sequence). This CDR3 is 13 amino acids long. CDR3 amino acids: CASSERLQETQYF. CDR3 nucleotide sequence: TGCGCCAGCAGTGAGCGGCTCCAAGAGACCCAGTACTTC.

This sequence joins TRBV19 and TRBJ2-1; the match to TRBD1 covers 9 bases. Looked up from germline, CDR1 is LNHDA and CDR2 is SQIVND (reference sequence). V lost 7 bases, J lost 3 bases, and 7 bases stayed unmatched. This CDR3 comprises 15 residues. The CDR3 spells CASTPGTGIYNEQFF. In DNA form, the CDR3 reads TGTGCCAGTACCCCCGGGACAGGGATCTACAATGAGCAGTTCTTC.

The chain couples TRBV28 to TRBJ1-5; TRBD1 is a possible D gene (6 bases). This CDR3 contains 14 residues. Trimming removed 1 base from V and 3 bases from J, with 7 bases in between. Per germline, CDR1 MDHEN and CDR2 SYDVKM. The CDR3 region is CASSLSGDNQPQHF. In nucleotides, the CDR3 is TGTGCCAGCAGTTTATCAGGGGACAATCAGCCCCAGCATTTT.

The CDR3 loop reads CASNRQGNYGYTF. The DNA for the CDR3 is TGTGCCAGCAACCGGCAGGGAAACTATGGCTACACCTTC. The chain recombines TRBV5-5 with TRBJ1-2, with a weak D call TRBD1 (5 bases). Germline CDR1 and CDR2: SGHKS and YYEKEE (reference sequence). The length of the CDR3 is 13 residues. With 6 bases removed from V and 2 bases from J, the gap between germline ends came to 11 bases.

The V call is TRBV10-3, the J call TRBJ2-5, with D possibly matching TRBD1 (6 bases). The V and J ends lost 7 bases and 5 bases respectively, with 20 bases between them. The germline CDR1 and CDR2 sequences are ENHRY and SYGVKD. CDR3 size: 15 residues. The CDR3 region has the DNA TGTGCCATCATATCGTCCGGACAGCATGGGGAGACCCAGTACTTC. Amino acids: CAIISSGQHGETQYF.

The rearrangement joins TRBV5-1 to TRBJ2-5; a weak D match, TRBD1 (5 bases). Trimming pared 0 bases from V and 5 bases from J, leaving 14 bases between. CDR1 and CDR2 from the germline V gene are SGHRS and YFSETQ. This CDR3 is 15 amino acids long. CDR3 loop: CASSLAGAGPETQYF. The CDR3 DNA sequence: TGCGCCAGCAGCTTGGCCGGCGCAGGGCCGGAGACCCAGTACTTC.

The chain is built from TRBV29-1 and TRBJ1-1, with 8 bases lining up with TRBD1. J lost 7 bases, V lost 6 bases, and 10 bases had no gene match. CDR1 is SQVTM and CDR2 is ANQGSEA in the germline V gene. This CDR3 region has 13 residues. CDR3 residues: CSVAGQGSGEAFF. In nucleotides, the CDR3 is TGCAGCGTAGCCGGACAGGGTTCGGGTGAAGCTTTCTTT.

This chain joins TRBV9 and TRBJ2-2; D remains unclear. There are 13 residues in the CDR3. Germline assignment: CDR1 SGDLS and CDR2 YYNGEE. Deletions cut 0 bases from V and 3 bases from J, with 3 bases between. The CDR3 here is CASSVADTGELFF. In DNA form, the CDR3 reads TGTGCCAGCAGCGTAGCAGACACCGGGGAGCTGTTTTTT.

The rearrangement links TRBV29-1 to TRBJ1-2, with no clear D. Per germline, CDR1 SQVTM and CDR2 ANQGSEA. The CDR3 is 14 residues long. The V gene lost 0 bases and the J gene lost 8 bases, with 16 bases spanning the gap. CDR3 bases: TGCAGCGTTGAAGAAAGGCATTGGCAAAAGGGCTACACCTTC. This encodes CSVEERHWQKGYTF.

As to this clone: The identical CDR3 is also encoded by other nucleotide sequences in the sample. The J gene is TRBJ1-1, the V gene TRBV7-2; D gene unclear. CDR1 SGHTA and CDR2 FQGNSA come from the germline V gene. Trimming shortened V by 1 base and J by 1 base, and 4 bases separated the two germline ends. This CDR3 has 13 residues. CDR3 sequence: CASSLGRNTEAFF. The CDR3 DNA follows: TGTGCCAGCAGCTTAGGGAGGAACACTGAAGCTTTCTTT.

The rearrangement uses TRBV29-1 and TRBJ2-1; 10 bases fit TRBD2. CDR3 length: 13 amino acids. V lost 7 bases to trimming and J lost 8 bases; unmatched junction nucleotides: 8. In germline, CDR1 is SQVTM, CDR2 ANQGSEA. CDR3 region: CSARRLAGDEQFF. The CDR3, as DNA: TGCAGCGCGCGAAGACTAGCGGGCGATGAGCAGTTCTTC.

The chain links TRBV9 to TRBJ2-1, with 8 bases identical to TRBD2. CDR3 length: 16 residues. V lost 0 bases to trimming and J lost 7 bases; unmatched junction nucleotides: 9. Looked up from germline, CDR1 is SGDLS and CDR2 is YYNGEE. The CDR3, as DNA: TGTGCCAGCAGCGTAGGTCCCCTAGCGGGCTTGAATGAGCAGTTCTTC. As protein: CASSVGPLAGLNEQFF. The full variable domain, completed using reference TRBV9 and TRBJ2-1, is DSGVTQTPKHLITATGQRVTLRCSPRSGDLSVYWYQQSLDQGLQFLIQYYNGEERAKGNILERFSAQQFPDLHSELNLSSLELGDSALYFCASSVGPLAGLNEQFFGPGTRLTVL.

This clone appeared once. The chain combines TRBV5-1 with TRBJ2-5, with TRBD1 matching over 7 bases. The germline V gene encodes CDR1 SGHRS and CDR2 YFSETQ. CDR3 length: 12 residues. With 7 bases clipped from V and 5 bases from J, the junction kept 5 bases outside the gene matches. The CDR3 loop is CASSTGEETQYF. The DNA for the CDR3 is TGCGCCAGCTCTACAGGGGAGGAGACCCAGTACTTC.

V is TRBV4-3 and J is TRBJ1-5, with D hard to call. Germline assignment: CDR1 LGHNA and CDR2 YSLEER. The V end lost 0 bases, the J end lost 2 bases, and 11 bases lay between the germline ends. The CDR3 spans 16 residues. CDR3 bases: TGCGCCAGCAGCCAAGAAATAGGGAGGGGCAATCAGCCCCAGCATTTT. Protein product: CASSQEIGRGNQPQHF.

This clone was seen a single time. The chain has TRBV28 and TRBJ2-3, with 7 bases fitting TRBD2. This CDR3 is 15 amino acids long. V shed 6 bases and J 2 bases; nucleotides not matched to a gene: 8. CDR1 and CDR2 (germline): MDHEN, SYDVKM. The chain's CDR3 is CASSTFQRDTDTQYF. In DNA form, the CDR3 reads TGTGCCAGCAGCACCTTCCAGCGGGACACAGATACGCAGTATTTT.

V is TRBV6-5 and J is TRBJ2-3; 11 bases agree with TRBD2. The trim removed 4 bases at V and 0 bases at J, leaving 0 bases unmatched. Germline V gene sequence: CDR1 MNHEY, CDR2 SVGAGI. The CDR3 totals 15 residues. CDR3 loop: CASSWTSGSTDTQYF. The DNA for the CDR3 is TGTGCCAGCAGTTGGACTAGCGGGAGCACAGATACGCAGTATTTT.